The 27 T cell receptor beta chains reported below all come from one sample, sequenced in a study of Ad26.COV2.S vaccination and SARS-CoV-2 variants. Using immunoSEQ multiplex PCR, the repertoire was profiled, and TCRdb retains in-frame clones only, with some absent. This table has more than 150,000 clones, around 90% appearing once. The source was peripheral blood, collected after recovery from COVID-19. The receptors stem from a human donor who had recovered from COVID-19.

This clone was detected once. The chain uses TRBV18 and TRBJ2-2; TRBD1 matches 8 bases. This CDR3 contains 15 residues. CDR1 is KGHSH and CDR2 is LQKENI in the germline V gene. Trimming cost V 5 bases and J 8 bases; bases outside gene matches: 10. The CDR3, as DNA: TGTGCCAGCTCATCCGGACAGGGATTGAGGGGGGAGCTGTTTTTT. Translating it yields CASSSGQGLRGELFF.

This clone was observed a few times. V gene TRBV7-9 combines with J gene TRBJ1-5; 7 nucleotides agree with TRBD1. V lost 4 bases to trimming and J lost 0 bases; unmatched junction nucleotides: 9. This CDR3 spans 17 amino acids. The germline gives CDR1 SEHNR, CDR2 FQNEAQ (reference sequence). The CDR3 loop reads CASSSDRDWYSNQPQHF. The CDR3 bases are TGTGCCAGCAGCTCTGACAGGGATTGGTATAGCAATCAGCCCCAGCATTTT. Full variable domain (outside the CDR3, taken from reference TRBV7-9 and TRBJ1-5): DTGVSQNPRHKITKRGQNVTFRCDPISEHNRLYWYRQTLGQGPEFLTYFQNEAQLEKSRLLSDRFSAERPKGSFSTLEIQRTEQGDSAMYLCASSSDRDWYSNQPQHFGDGTRLSIL.

The CDR3 DNA reads TGTGCCAGCAGCGTCCAAGCGGGAGGATTCGCCGGGGAGCTGTTTTTT. Its protein product is CASSVQAGGFAGELFF. The chain carries TRBV9 and TRBJ2-2, with 9 bases aligning to TRBD2. This CDR3 comprises 16 residues. Germline values: CDR1 SGDLS, CDR2 YYNGEE. The junction had 8 bases not matched to a gene; V was cut back by 2 bases and J by 6 bases.

DNA for the CDR3: TGTGCCAGTAGTAAGGCGCGAGACACTGAAGCTTTCTTT. Protein: CASSKARDTEAFF. The rearrangement uses TRBV19 and TRBJ1-1; no clear D. The germline gives CDR1 LNHDA, CDR2 SQIVND (reference sequence). This CDR3 has 13 amino acids. V lost 4 bases and J lost 3, with 9 bases in between. Using reference TRBV19 and TRBJ1-1 for the parts outside the CDR3, the full variable domain is DGGITQSPKYLFRKEGQNVTLSCEQNLNHDAMYWYRQDPGQGLRLIYYSQIVNDFQKGDIAEGYSVSREKKESFPLTVTSAQKNPTAFYLCASSKARDTEAFFGQGTRLTVV.

The V call is TRBV4-1, the J call TRBJ2-1; D is possibly TRBD1 (5 bases). Per the germline V gene, CDR1 is MGHRA and CDR2 is YSYEKL. The ends were cut back, 4 bases at V and 4 bases at J, with 14 bases in the middle. The CDR3 spans 15 residues. CDR3 nucleotide sequence: TGCGCCAGCAGCCGCTACGACAGATTATACAATGAGCAGTTCTTC. Residues: CASSRYDRLYNEQFF.

CDR3 sequence reads: CASSESKSPLHF. The DNA of the CDR3 is TGTGCCAGCAGTGAATCAAAGTCACCCCTCCACTTT. The V and J genes are TRBV6-1 and TRBJ1-6; no clear D. Looked up from germline, CDR1 is MNHNS and CDR2 is SASEGT. The V end was cut by 2 bases, the J end by 10 bases, with 6 bases between. The CDR3 sequence is 12 residues long.

This chain links TRBV7-3 with TRBJ2-7; a possible D gene is TRBD1 (6 bases). The CDR3 spans 13 residues. V lost 4 bases to trimming and J lost 6 bases, with 13 bases between them. The germline gives CDR1 SGHTA, CDR2 FQGTGA. CDR3 in amino acids: CASSSGPTGEQYF. The CDR3 DNA reads TGTGCCAGCAGCTCGGGACCGACAGGCGAGCAGTACTTC.

J is TRBJ1-5 and V is TRBV3-1 (or the pseudogene TRBV3-2), with D maybe TRBD1 (6 bases). The V and J ends lost 9 bases and 2 bases respectively, with 14 bases between them. In germline, CDR1 is LGHDT, CDR2 YNNKEL (reference sequence). The CDR3 has 14 residues. CDR3: CARGLRGRNQPQHF. The CDR3 nucleotides are TGTGCCAGAGGCCTCAGGGGCCGCAATCAGCCCCAGCATTTT.

This chain links TRBV24-1 with TRBJ2-3; D gene unclear. V gave up 5 bases and J gave up 0 bases, with 8 bases separating them. The CDR3 is 14 residues long. CDR1 is KGHDR, CDR2 SFDVKD, per germline. CDR3 in amino acids: CATSVSGSTDTQYF. CDR3 bases: TGTGCCACCAGTGTATCAGGTAGCACAGATACGCAGTATTTT.

The J gene is TRBJ2-1, the V gene TRBV20-1, with 7 bases lining up with TRBD2. CDR3 length equals 17 residues. Germline CDR1 and CDR2: DFQATT and SNEGSKA (reference sequence). V was pared by 3 bases and J by 0 bases, with 11 bases of the junction left unmatched. DNA of the CDR3: TGCAGTGCTAGTGGGGCGGGAGCCTCCGTCTCCTACAATGAGCAGTTCTTC. Translating gives CSASGAGASVSYNEQFF.

The V and J genes are TRBV7-2 and TRBJ2-3; 7 bases line up with TRBD1. CDR3 length: 16 amino acids. The germline V gene encodes CDR1 SGHTA and CDR2 FQGNSA. J lost 6 bases, V lost 5 bases, and 14 bases had no gene match. The CDR3 protein is CASSKRTGGRLDTQYF. The CDR3 DNA follows: TGTGCCAGCAGCAAACGGACAGGCGGGCGTTTGGATACGCAGTATTTT.

The rearrangement uses TRBV5-4 and TRBJ2-3; 10 nucleotides match TRBD2. V shed 1 base and J 5 bases; nucleotides not matched to a gene: 4. CDR3 length equals 15 residues. Germline-derived CDR1 and CDR2 are SGHNT and YYREEE (reference sequence). CDR3 amino acids: CASSLSSGGGDTQYF. In DNA form, the CDR3 reads TGTGCCAGCAGCTTGTCTAGCGGGGGCGGAGATACGCAGTATTTT.

This chain connects TRBV2 to TRBJ1-2; a weak D match, TRBD1 (5 bases). CDR3 size: 14 residues. In germline, CDR1 is SNHLY, CDR2 FYNNEI. Trimming removed 7 bases at V and 5 bases at J, with 17 bases between. CDR3 sequence: CASIPTGGYYGYTF. The CDR3 DNA is TGTGCCAGCATACCCACCGGGGGATATTATGGCTACACCTTC. Looking up the rest from reference TRBV2 and TRBJ1-2 gives the full variable domain: EPEVTQTPSHQVTQMGQEVILRCVPISNHLYFYWYRQILGQKVEFLVSFYNNEISEKSEIFDDQFSVERPDGSNFTLKIRSTKLEDSAMYFCASIPTGGYYGYTFGSGTRLTVV.

The chain joins TRBV4-1 to TRBJ1-4, with D possibly being TRBD1 (6 bases). Per germline, CDR1 MGHRA and CDR2 YSYEKL. The V and J ends lost 1 base and 6 bases respectively, with 6 bases between them. This CDR3 is built from 13 residues. The CDR3 DNA sequence: TGCGCCAGCAGCCAAGCAGGGGATGAAAAACTGTTTTTT. Its protein product is CASSQAGDEKLFF.

This clone was seen just once. The genes are TRBV5-4 and TRBJ2-1, with D uncertain. This CDR3 spans 13 amino acids. Between the trimmed V and J ends, which lost 3 bases and 2 bases, there was a span of 6 bases. CDR1 and CDR2 from the germline V gene are SGHNT and YYREEE (reference sequence). The CDR3 spells CASSYGAYNEQFF. For the CDR3, the DNA is TGTGCCAGCAGCTATGGGGCCTACAATGAGCAGTTCTTC.

This chain links TRBV7-3 with TRBJ2-2; 7 bases match TRBD1. This CDR3 region has 15 residues. V trimming: 5 bases; J trimming: 0 bases; junction bases outside the gene matches: 3. Germline V gene lookup returns CDR1 SGHTA and CDR2 FQGTGA. The CDR3 bases are TGTGCCAGCAGCCGAGGGGGCACGAACACCGGGGAGCTGTTTTTT. It specifies CASSRGGTNTGELFF.

The V gene is TRBV9, the J gene TRBJ1-1; 7 positions match TRBD1. V was pared by 3 bases and J by 1 base, with 6 bases of the junction left unmatched. CDR3 length: 15 amino acids. In germline, CDR1 is SGDLS, CDR2 YYNGEE. The DNA of the CDR3 is TGTGCCAGCAGCGCACAGACAGGGAAGAACACTGAAGCTTTCTTT. Residues: CASSAQTGKNTEAFF.

This clone was recorded a few times. This rearrangement joins TRBV29-1 to TRBJ1-4; possible D gene TRBD1, 6 bases. Trimming took 3 bases from V and 8 from J, leaving 13 bases between them. Looked up from germline, CDR1 is SQVTM and CDR2 is ANQGSEA. This CDR3 is 13 amino acids long. The CDR3 DNA sequence: TGCAGCGTTGACGAACAGGGCGGGGAAAAACTGTTTTTT. Translation: CSVDEQGGEKLFF.

The chain employs TRBV12-5 and TRBJ2-4, with 8 positions matching TRBD1. The junction had 9 bases not matched to a gene; V was cut back by 6 bases and J by 5 bases. The germline gives CDR1 LGHNT, CDR2 FRNRAP. CDR3 length equals 15 residues. In nucleotides, the CDR3 is TGTGCTAGTGGCCCAGGGGGCAGGGTCGAAAACATTCAGTACTTC. Protein sequence: CASGPGGRVENIQYF.

Here the CDR3 reads CASSVSQGPYEQYF. In DNA form, the CDR3 reads TGTGCCAGCAGCGTATCACAGGGGCCCTACGAGCAGTACTTC. The chain recombines TRBV12-1 with TRBJ2-7; TRBD1 was called by the table and not checked on the DNA. TRBV12-1 is listed as a pseudogene. The CDR3 covers 14 residues.

The chain has TRBV7-8 and TRBJ2-4; the D is unclear. The CDR3 sequence is 11 residues long. Deletions cut 1 base from V and 5 bases from J, with 0 bases between. Germline V gene data show CDR1 as SGHVS and CDR2 as FQNEAQ. The CDR3 nucleotides are TGTGCCAGCAGCTTAGAAAACATTCAGTACTTC. Protein product: CASSLENIQYF.

This clone appeared once. V is TRBV14 and J is TRBJ2-2; no clear D. The CDR3 is 12 amino acids. Looked up from germline, CDR1 is SGHDN and CDR2 is FVKESK. Trimming stripped 0 bases from V and 6 bases from J, with 2 bases between. The CDR3 DNA is TGTGCCAGCAGCCAAGAGCCCGGGGAGCTGTTTTTT. As protein: CASSQEPGELFF.

The chain uses TRBV6-6 and TRBJ2-5; 8 bases match TRBD2. This CDR3 contains 16 residues. V shed 4 bases, J shed 4 bases, and the junction held 11 bases outside the gene matches. The germline CDR1 and CDR2 sequences are MNHNY and SVGAGI (reference sequence). The CDR3 reads CASSSSLRGGLETQYF. The CDR3 DNA reads TGTGCCAGCAGTTCATCCCTTCGGGGGGGCCTAGAGACCCAGTACTTC.

This sequence joins TRBV5-6 and TRBJ1-5; no definite D call. With 4 bases removed from V and 0 bases from J, the gap between germline ends came to 11 bases. The CDR3 sequence is 15 residues long. Germline CDR1 SGHDT, CDR2 YYEEEE. The CDR3 DNA is TGTGCCAGCAGCACGGGCCTTCATAGCAATCAGCCCCAGCATTTT. Translating gives CASSTGLHSNQPQHF.

J is TRBJ1-4 and V is TRBV28; D unresolved. The CDR3 sequence is 12 residues long. V was pared by 5 bases and J by 7 bases, with 8 bases between. Germline lookup yields CDR1 MDHEN and CDR2 SYDVKM. The CDR3 spells CASSAWGEKLFF. In DNA, the CDR3 is TGTGCCAGCAGTGCTTGGGGTGAAAAACTGTTTTTT.

The CDR3 reads CASRPGLAGLKNIQYF. The CDR3 DNA follows: TGTGCCAGCAGACCGGGACTAGCGGGCCTTAAAAACATTCAGTACTTC. The rearrangement uses TRBV2 and TRBJ2-4; 12 bases align to TRBD2. J was trimmed by 4 bases and V by 6 bases; bases with no gene match: 7. This CDR3 has 16 amino acids. Germline V gene lookup returns CDR1 SNHLY and CDR2 FYNNEI.

The V and J genes are TRBV21-1 and TRBJ1-2; the table's D call TRBD1 went unverified against the DNA. TRBV21-1 is reported as a pseudogene. This CDR3 comprises 15 residues. The CDR3 DNA follows: TGTGCCAGCAGCAAAAAAACGGTAACAGGGGATGGCTACACCTTC. It codes for CASSKKTVTGDGYTF.